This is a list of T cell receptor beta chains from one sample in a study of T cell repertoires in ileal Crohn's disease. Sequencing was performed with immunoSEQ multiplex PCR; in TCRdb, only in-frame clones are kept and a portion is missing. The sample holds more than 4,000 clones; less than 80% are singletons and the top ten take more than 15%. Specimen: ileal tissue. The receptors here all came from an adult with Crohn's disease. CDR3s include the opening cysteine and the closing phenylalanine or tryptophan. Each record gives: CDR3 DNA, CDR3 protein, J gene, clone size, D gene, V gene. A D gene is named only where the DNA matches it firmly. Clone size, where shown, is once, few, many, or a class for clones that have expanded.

CDR3 DNA: TGCAGCGTTGAAGGAGGACAACGCTACGAGCAGTACTTC
CDR3 protein: CSVEGGQRYEQYF
J gene: TRBJ2-7
clone size: -
D gene: -
V gene: TRBV29-1

CDR3 DNA: TGCGCCAGCAGCCTCCGGGACAACGTGAACACTGAAGCTTTCTTT
CDR3 protein: CASSLRDNVNTEAFF
J gene: TRBJ1-1
clone size: few
D gene: -
V gene: TRBV4-1

CDR3 DNA: TGTGCCAGCAGTGAACTAGCGGGGGGGCAAGAGACCCAGTACTTC
CDR3 protein: CASSELAGGQETQYF
J gene: TRBJ2-5
clone size: few
D gene: TRBD2
V gene: TRBV6-1

CDR3 DNA: TGTGCCAGCAGCCGGGGGACAGGGGGTTGGATGGGTGGCTACACCTTC
CDR3 protein: CASSRGTGGWMGGYTF
J gene: TRBJ1-2
clone size: large
D gene: TRBD1
V gene: TRBV13

CDR3 DNA: TGTGCCAGCAGTGAGAGGACAGGGGGCACCGGGGAGCTGTTTTTT
CDR3 protein: CASSERTGGTGELFF
J gene: TRBJ2-2
clone size: -
D gene: TRBD1
V gene: TRBV27

CDR3 DNA: TGTGCCAGCAGCTTACAAGCGGGAGAATACAATGAGCAGTTCTTC
CDR3 protein: CASSLQAGEYNEQFF
J gene: TRBJ2-1
clone size: -
D gene: TRBD2
V gene: TRBV7-2

CDR3 DNA: TGTGCCAGTAGTGTCCAGGGGGCTGGGTACGAGCAGTACTTC
CDR3 protein: CASSVQGAGYEQYF
J gene: TRBJ2-7
clone size: -
D gene: TRBD1
V gene: TRBV19

CDR3 DNA: TGCGCCAGCAGCGTTACAGGGGGCGTCACCGGGGAGCTGTTTTTT
CDR3 protein: CASSVTGGVTGELFF
J gene: TRBJ2-2
clone size: -
D gene: TRBD1
V gene: TRBV5-1

CDR3 DNA: TGTGCCAGCAGCTTGACAGGGCCGGGACACACTGAAGCTTTCTTT
CDR3 protein: CASSLTGPGHTEAFF
J gene: TRBJ1-1
clone size: -
D gene: -
V gene: TRBV5-6

CDR3 DNA: TGTGCCAGTAGTATAGATCTAGGCGGGGGGCGAGTAGATACGCAGTATTTT
CDR3 protein: CASSIDLGGGRVDTQYF
J gene: TRBJ2-3
clone size: -
D gene: TRBD2
V gene: TRBV19

CDR3 DNA: TGTGCCAGCAGCTTTACCGTTTATGGTACTACCTACGAGCAGTACTTC
CDR3 protein: CASSFTVYGTTYEQYF
J gene: TRBJ2-7
clone size: -
D gene: -
V gene: TRBV7-9

CDR3 DNA: TGTGCTAGTGGTTCACTTAGCGGGGGTTGGGCCGGGGAGCTGTTTTTT
CDR3 protein: CASGSLSGGWAGELFF
J gene: TRBJ2-2
clone size: -
D gene: TRBD2
V gene: TRBV12-5

CDR3 DNA: TGTGCCAGCAGCTTAGGACAGGAGAATGAAAAACTGTTTTTT
CDR3 protein: CASSLGQENEKLFF
J gene: TRBJ1-4
clone size: -
D gene: -
V gene: TRBV7-6

CDR3 DNA: TGTGCCAGCAGCGTAGCGGACTCCTACGAGCAGTACTTC
CDR3 protein: CASSVADSYEQYF
J gene: TRBJ2-7
clone size: few
D gene: -
V gene: TRBV28

CDR3 DNA: TGTGCCAGTAGTTCCACCCTAACAGATACGCAGTATTTT
CDR3 protein: CASSSTLTDTQYF
J gene: TRBJ2-3
clone size: -
D gene: -
V gene: TRBV19

CDR3 DNA: TGCGCCAGCAGCCAAGCCCCTGGGGGGGGGAACACTGAAGCTTTCTTT
CDR3 protein: CASSQAPGGGNTEAFF
J gene: TRBJ1-1
clone size: -
D gene: -
V gene: TRBV4-3

CDR3 DNA: TGTGCCAGCAGCTCCCGGGACAGTGCTAACTATGGCTACACCTTC
CDR3 protein: CASSSRDSANYGYTF
J gene: TRBJ1-2
clone size: -
D gene: TRBD1
V gene: TRBV11-2

CDR3 DNA: TGTGCCAGCAGCTTAGATCGGGCGGGGGGTTACAATGAGCAGTTCTTC
CDR3 protein: CASSLDRAGGYNEQFF
J gene: TRBJ2-1
clone size: -
D gene: TRBD2
V gene: TRBV7-6

CDR3 DNA: TGTGCCAGCAGTCTAAATCAAGCGGGGTCGGGGGAGACCCAGTACTTC
CDR3 protein: CASSLNQAGSGETQYF
J gene: TRBJ2-5
clone size: -
D gene: TRBD2
V gene: TRBV7-2

CDR3 DNA: TGTGCCAGCAGTCCCACCCACAGGGGGCAGGAAGGCTACACCTTC
CDR3 protein: CASSPTHRGQEGYTF
J gene: TRBJ1-2
clone size: -
D gene: TRBD1
V gene: TRBV6-5

CDR3 DNA: TGTGCCAGCAGCCCGCGGACAGGGGGTCTGGAGCAGTACTTC
CDR3 protein: CASSPRTGGLEQYF
J gene: TRBJ2-7
clone size: few
D gene: TRBD1
V gene: TRBV6-1

CDR3 DNA: TGTGCCAGCAGCTTGGGACAGGCAGGCTACACCTTC
CDR3 protein: CASSLGQAGYTF
J gene: TRBJ1-2
clone size: -
D gene: TRBD1
V gene: TRBV7-3

CDR3 DNA: TGTGCCAGCAGCCGTTCAGTGGTCAACACTGAAGCTTTCTTT
CDR3 protein: CASSRSVVNTEAFF
J gene: TRBJ1-1
clone size: -
D gene: -
V gene: TRBV5-4

CDR3 DNA: TGTGCCAGCAGCTTGGGCGTAGCGGCTGGCGAGCAGTACTTC
CDR3 protein: CASSLGVAAGEQYF
J gene: TRBJ2-7
clone size: -
D gene: -
V gene: TRBV5-6

CDR3 DNA: TGTGCCAGCAGTGGGCCGGGACAGAATAGGTACGAGCAGTACTTC
CDR3 protein: CASSGPGQNRYEQYF
J gene: TRBJ2-7
clone size: -
D gene: TRBD1
V gene: TRBV6-1